This TCR beta chain emerged from a study of CD8 T cells in cerebrospinal fluid in Alzheimer's disease (dated by TCRdb to about 2020). Study-wide context: The study assessed CSF T cell clonal expansion with two single-cell approaches: plate-based nested PCR sequencing and droplet-based sequencing. The study examined whether cerebrospinal fluid from healthy elderly individuals and from patients with neurodegenerative disease contained clonally expanded T cells. A total of 24 samples were covered by the CSF gene-expression analysis, which included Parkinson's disease patients. In the droplet-based CSF analysis comparing patients with controls, there were roughly 10 healthy controls (fewer than 11,000 cells) and roughly 10 patients with MCI or Alzheimer's disease (10,391 cells).

Frequency shows this clonotype is medium-sized (0.01 to 0.1%); no count was noted. Its target antigen remains unknown. Every participant was in good physical condition and had no acute infectious disease. For droplet-based sequencing, live CSF cells were sorted with a live/dead marker. To pellet immune cells, CSF obtained by lumbar puncture was centrifuged at 300g. Each CSF sample was checked for red blood cells, and any sample showing blood contamination was excluded. CSF cells were cryopreserved in freezing medium, frozen at -80 degrees C overnight, and then transferred to liquid nitrogen for storage. Before analysis, CSF samples were stored for less than six months. The CDR3 runs 17 residues from the cysteine to the phenylalanine. No DNA sequence was recorded. For CDR1 and CDR2, the germline V gene (reference sequence) lists LNHDA and SQIVND. The library was generated by 10x single-cell sequencing. CSF cells were profiled with 10X Genomics single-cell V(D)J and 5' gene-expression libraries. CSF single-cell TCR libraries were sequenced on an Illumina NextSeq550. Concerning the study's data processing: V(D)J reads were aligned to the vdj-GRCh38 alts ensemble 2.0.0 reference and processed with the Cell Ranger vdj pipeline. Clonotypes were defined as cell barcodes sharing the same set of productive CDR3 nucleotide sequences. To connect clonality with transcriptional profiles, clonotype information was added to the gene-expression metadata in Seurat v3.0. Any CSF cell with more than 1,800 genes, more than 7,500 UMIs or more than 10% mitochondrial reads was removed. CDR3-beta sequences were compared against VDJdb to identify TCRs with known antigen specificity. Clone sharing was examined by network analysis using the R package qgraph, in which only TCRs with complete alpha and beta chains were included. One entry per CDR3 protein sequence results from the TCRdb reprocessing of the reads, with DNA left out. The V and J calls were not made by the authors but by TCRdb's processing. The sample table on file contains some 700 distinct CDR3 sequences. The top ten clones comprise about a fifth of the sample.

Results and caveats for the whole study, not just this receptor: A higher percentage of TCRs was made up by the largest CSF clone in patients with MCI or Alzheimer's disease than in controls. The authors warned that finding EBV-specific TCRs in CSF does not prove a causal connection between EBV and Alzheimer's disease. In pooled data, a highly expanded clone (at least 3% of TCRs) was found in 1 of 10 healthy subjects versus 4 of 6 Alzheimer's patients. Only samples with detectable clones (roughly eleven healthy, 5 MCI, 5 AD, 6 PD) were included in the overall clonality comparison. The EBV-specific clones were neither the most highly expanded clones nor enriched among patients.

This clonotype was sampled from a human donor in good health. The sequence joins TRBV19 to TRBJ2-4; checking the TCRdb D call of TRBD1 is not possible without DNA. Input material: cerebrospinal fluid. CDR3 sequence: CASSIPLRTRAKNIQYF.